This paragraph covers one T cell receptor beta chain sequence. Its antigen is not known. The sample comes from a study of beta chain features in type 1 diabetes. Study conclusions and caveats: Shorter TCRB CDR3s, moderately but significantly so, were found in Type 1 diabetes patients in all four CD4+ subsets. Whether TCRB rearrangement is influenced by HLA type was left unresolved in this analysis.

Sorted cells reached over 98% purity in every population. Sequenced material consisted of expressed TCRB transcripts (all of the isolated RNA was reverse transcribed). The repertoire was sequenced with immunoSEQ multiplex PCR; TCRdb's copy has only in-frame clones and lacks some. The sample includes roughly 340,000 clones, 10% to 15% of them seen just once. With V trimmed by 7 bases and J by 6 bases, 5 bases remained unmatched. CDR3 length equals 11 residues. Per germline, CDR1 GTSNPN and CDR2 SVGIG (reference sequence). Sequencing input: naive CD4+ T cells from blood. This clonotype was obtained from a woman between 18 and 30 years old with type 1 diabetes. This chain connects TRBV30 to TRBJ2-5; 7 bases line up with TRBD1. The DNA for the CDR3 is TGTGCCTTGACAGGGACGCAGACCCAGTACTTC. Its protein is CALTGTQTQYF. The full variable domain, in which reference TRBV30 and TRBJ2-5 provide the parts outside the CDR3, is SQTIHQWPATLVQPVGSPLSLECTVEGTSNPNLYWYRQAAGRGLQLLFYSVGIGQISSEVPQNLSASRPQDRQFILSSKKLLLSDSGFYLCALTGTQTQYFGPGTRLLVL.